These 2 T cell receptor beta chains originate from one sample sequenced in a study of blood T cell repertoires in COVID-19. TCRdb keeps only in-frame clones here, not all; method: immunoSEQ multiplex PCR. The table includes under 250,000 clones, around 81% detected once. Specimen: peripheral blood. These TCRs come from a woman aged 60-75 years with active or convalescent COVID-19.

The V and J genes are TRBV28 and TRBJ1-1, with a weak D call TRBD1 (6 bases). Germline CDR1 is MDHEN and CDR2 is SYDVKM. The CDR3 loop spans 13 amino acids. Deletions cut 6 bases from V and 4 bases from J, with 12 bases between. The CDR3 coding sequence is TGTGCCAGCAGCGATCAGGGGTCCACTGAAGCTTTCTTT. Translated, it gives CASSDQGSTEAFF.

In this sample, this clone turned up once. V gene TRBV4-1 combines with J gene TRBJ1-4, with 9 bases fitting TRBD1. V lost 6 bases, J lost 6 bases, and 8 bases stayed unmatched. The CDR3 spans 15 residues. Germline lookup yields CDR1 MGHRA and CDR2 YSYEKL. Here the CDR3 reads CASRGKGQGHEKLFF. In nucleotides, the CDR3 is TGCGCCAGCAGGGGAAAGGGACAGGGTCATGAAAAACTGTTTTTT.